This T cell receptor beta chain was sequenced for a study of shared clonotypes between healthy human individuals. The CDR3 has 13 residues. Germline V CDR1 and CDR2: SGHRS, YFSETQ. With 2 bases removed from V and 0 bases from J, the gap between germline ends came to 6 bases. Per sorted-subset replicate PCR, input was approximately 0.2 ug DNA, representing around 29,000 T cell genomes. TCRdb keeps only in-frame clones here, not all; method: immunoSEQ multiplex PCR. This table holds roughly 1,000,000 clones, around 82% found once. This chain connects TRBV5-1 to TRBJ2-7; the D is unclear. The specimen sequenced was memory CD4+ T cells from PBMCs. The subset here: CD45RA-negative fraction. This receptor was obtained from a man aged 18-30 years in good health. Some clones in this sample may be carry-over from other donors' samples. The CDR3 DNA is TGCGCCAGCAGCTTCGACGGCTCCTACGAGCAGTACTTC. Amino acid sequence: CASSFDGSYEQYF.